This TCR beta chain was sequenced for a study of vaccination and CD4 T cells after COVID-19. Study-wide context: Samples after vaccination came a median around 70 days past dose two, ranging 14 to 241.

Cultured CD4+ T cells had their DNA profiled by the Oncomine TCR Beta short-read assay. TCRdb processed the PCR reads anew with MiXCR; each CDR3 protein has one entry. The profile covers approximately 13,000 distinct CDR3 sequences, with over 25% appearing a single time and roughly 19% taken by the ten largest. The treatment: roughly 10-day PBMC culture with coronavirus spike peptide pools or control peptides (ViraFEST assay). Each well held 2 million or so PBMCs in IL-2 (roughly 10 IU/ml) medium with approximately 10 ug/ml peptide pools. With regard to this clonotype: Antigen unknown.

The sequenced sample was CD4+ T cells from blood, cultured in vitro, obtained before SARS-CoV-2 vaccination. This sequence was found in a human donor who received a COVID-19 vaccine.

The CDR3 loop is CAISERGGIIDEQFF. CDR3 DNA: TGTGCCATCAGTGAGCGGGGCGGAATAATCGATGAGCAGTTCTTC. This sequence joins TRBV10-3 and TRBJ2-1; either TRBD1 or TRBD2 may supply D (5 bases each). In germline, CDR1 is ENHRY, CDR2 SYGVKD. With 2 bases removed from V and 8 bases from J, the gap between germline ends came to 16 bases. The CDR3 extends over 15 amino acids.